This T cell receptor beta chain was documented in a study of CD8 T cells in Susac syndrome. Study findings and constraints: The authors acknowledged that the study's TCR sequencing and HLA analysis involved relatively few individuals.

Germline CDR1 reads SGHRS; CDR2 reads YFSETQ. The junction had 12 bases not matched to a gene; V was cut back by 0 bases and J by 8 bases. The CDR3 is made up of 17 amino acids. The authors sequenced TCR beta from blood CD8+ and CD4+ T cells. An input of about 0.5 to 1 ug of RNA was subjected to reverse transcription using random hexamers. immunoSEQ multiplex PCR amplified TCR beta CDR3 across 54 Vbeta, 13 Jbeta. MiXCR, applied by TCRdb to the immunoSEQ multiplex PCR reads, yields one record per CDR3 protein. The repertoire holds 150,000 to 200,000 distinct CDR3 sequences, with approximately 95% as singletons. This clonotype was seen only once. No antigen is known for it.

The TCR originated in a human donor with multiple sclerosis. The chain couples TRBV5-1 to TRBJ2-1; 9 bases match TRBD2. The material sequenced was CD4+ T cells from PBMCs. This CDR3 reads CASSLAPGLANRDEQFF. DNA for the CDR3: TGCGCCAGCAGCTTGGCCCCAGGACTAGCGAATAGGGATGAGCAGTTCTTC.